This is a list of T cell receptor beta chains from one sample in a study of PD-L1 blockade in urothelial cancer. Sequencing was performed with immunoSEQ multiplex PCR; in TCRdb, only in-frame clones are kept and a portion is missing. The sample has 90,000 or so clones; 89% are singletons. Sequencing was performed on PBMCs, taken around atezolizumab (anti-PD-L1) treatment. Receptors originate from a woman at least 80 years old with urothelial cancer. Both conserved end residues are part of each CDR3. Each record gives: V gene, J gene, D gene, clone size, CDR3 DNA, CDR3 protein. A D gene is named only where the DNA matches it firmly. The listing skips clone size in some rows; elsewhere it reads once, few, many or a size class.

v_call: TRBV6-1; j_call: TRBJ2-3; d_call: NA; clone_size: once; cdr3_nt: TGTGCCAGCAGCTACCGGGCAGATACGCAGTATTTT; cdr3_aa: CASSYRADTQYF
v_call: TRBV19; j_call: TRBJ1-1; d_call: TRBD1; clone_size: NA; cdr3_nt: TGTGCCACCGACAGGGAGGTGGGCACTGAAGCTTTCTTT; cdr3_aa: CATDREVGTEAFF
v_call: TRBV5-6; j_call: TRBJ2-2; d_call: TRBD1; clone_size: NA; cdr3_nt: TGTGCCAGCAGCTTGTATGTGACAGGGGGCTCCGGGGAGCTGTTTTTT; cdr3_aa: CASSLYVTGGSGELFF
v_call: TRBV5-4; j_call: TRBJ1-2; d_call: NA; clone_size: NA; cdr3_nt: TGTGCCAGCAGCTTAGCCTCTAACTATGGCTACACCTTC; cdr3_aa: CASSLASNYGYTF
v_call: TRBV7-2; j_call: TRBJ1-4; d_call: TRBD1; clone_size: NA; cdr3_nt: TGTGCCAGCAGCCGCGAGAGCAGGGGGCGAGAAAAACTGTTTTTT; cdr3_aa: CASSRESRGREKLFF
v_call: TRBV6-1; j_call: TRBJ2-1; d_call: TRBD2; clone_size: NA; cdr3_nt: TGTGCCAGCACCATAGCGGGACTCACCTACAATGAGCAGTTCTTC; cdr3_aa: CASTIAGLTYNEQFF
v_call: TRBV5-4; j_call: TRBJ2-7; d_call: NA; clone_size: few; cdr3_nt: TGTGCCAGCAGCTTGGACGGGAGTCCCACCTACGAGCAGTACTTC; cdr3_aa: CASSLDGSPTYEQYF
v_call: TRBV14; j_call: TRBJ2-5; d_call: TRBD1; clone_size: NA; cdr3_nt: TGTGCCAGCAGCCGGTCCGGGACAGGGTTCGCCCAAGAGACCCAGTACTTC; cdr3_aa: CASSRSGTGFAQETQYF
v_call: TRBV19; j_call: TRBJ2-2; d_call: NA; clone_size: NA; cdr3_nt: TGTGCCAGTAGTATCCCGACCGGGGAGCTGTTTTTT; cdr3_aa: CASSIPTGELFF
v_call: TRBV7-2; j_call: TRBJ2-2; d_call: TRBD2; clone_size: NA; cdr3_nt: TGTGCCAGCAGCTTAGGACTAGCGGGACTGAACGGGGAGCTGTTTTTT; cdr3_aa: CASSLGLAGLNGELFF
v_call: TRBV19; j_call: TRBJ1-5; d_call: NA; clone_size: few; cdr3_nt: TGTGCCAGTAAGGACATTAGCAATCAGCCCCAGCATTTT; cdr3_aa: CASKDISNQPQHF
v_call: TRBV5-1; j_call: TRBJ2-1; d_call: TRBD2; clone_size: NA; cdr3_nt: TGCGCCAGCAGCCCGGGGGGGCTCCTCGAGCAGTTCTTC; cdr3_aa: CASSPGGLLEQFF
v_call: TRBV7-9; j_call: TRBJ1-1; d_call: NA; clone_size: NA; cdr3_nt: TGTGCCAGCAGCCAAATAAGGGGGGGGACTGAAGCTTTCTTT; cdr3_aa: CASSQIRGGTEAFF
v_call: TRBV19; j_call: TRBJ1-3; d_call: NA; clone_size: NA; cdr3_nt: TGTGCCAGTAGTCTCGTCGGCGGCATTGGAAACACCATATATTTT; cdr3_aa: CASSLVGGIGNTIYF
v_call: TRBV9; j_call: TRBJ1-5; d_call: NA; clone_size: NA; cdr3_nt: TGTGCCAGCAGCGTAGCCAGGGTAAATCAGCCCCAGCATTTT; cdr3_aa: CASSVARVNQPQHF
v_call: TRBV4-2; j_call: TRBJ2-5; d_call: NA; clone_size: NA; cdr3_nt: TGTGCCAGCAGCCAAGGCGGCACGGGAGAGGAGACCCAGTACTTC; cdr3_aa: CASSQGGTGEETQYF
v_call: TRBV5-8; j_call: TRBJ2-4; d_call: TRBD1; clone_size: NA; cdr3_nt: TGTGCCAGCAGCTTCTCGGGACAGGGGGATAGCATTCAGTACTTC; cdr3_aa: CASSFSGQGDSIQYF
v_call: TRBV2; j_call: TRBJ1-2; d_call: TRBD1; clone_size: NA; cdr3_nt: TGTGCCAGCCGGGACAGAACGTCCTATGGCTACACCTTC; cdr3_aa: CASRDRTSYGYTF
v_call: TRBV6-1; j_call: TRBJ1-5; d_call: NA; clone_size: NA; cdr3_nt: TGTGCCAGCAGAGCTCTCCTAATTGGCAATCAGCCCCAGCATTTT; cdr3_aa: CASRALLIGNQPQHF
v_call: TRBV7-9; j_call: TRBJ1-5; d_call: NA; clone_size: NA; cdr3_nt: TGTGCCAGCAGCTTAGGTACGGGGAATCAGCCCCAGCATTTT; cdr3_aa: CASSLGTGNQPQHF
v_call: TRBV30; j_call: TRBJ1-5; d_call: TRBD1; clone_size: NA; cdr3_nt: TGTGCCTGGTGCAGGGGGCCGGGTCAGCCCCAGCATTTT; cdr3_aa: CAWCRGPGQPQHF
v_call: TRBV6-9; j_call: TRBJ1-4; d_call: NA; clone_size: NA; cdr3_nt: TGTGCCAGCAGTTCAACAGGGCTCAATGAAAAACTGTTTTTT; cdr3_aa: CASSSTGLNEKLFF
v_call: TRBV5-1; j_call: TRBJ2-1; d_call: TRBD2; clone_size: NA; cdr3_nt: TGCGCCAGCAGCTTGGTGGCTAGCGGGAGGACCGACTCCTACAATGAGCAGTTCTTC; cdr3_aa: CASSLVASGRTDSYNEQFF
v_call: TRBV5-6; j_call: TRBJ1-2; d_call: NA; clone_size: NA; cdr3_nt: TGTGCCAGCAGCTTGTACGGTAACTATGGCTACACCTTC; cdr3_aa: CASSLYGNYGYTF
v_call: TRBV15; j_call: TRBJ2-5; d_call: NA; clone_size: NA; cdr3_nt: TGTGCCACCAGCAGGGACACCCAAGAGACCCAGTACTTC; cdr3_aa: CATSRDTQETQYF
v_call: TRBV2; j_call: TRBJ1-4; d_call: NA; clone_size: NA; cdr3_nt: TGTGCCAGCAGGTACCAGGGATTAAATGAAAAACTGTTTTTT; cdr3_aa: CASRYQGLNEKLFF
v_call: TRBV28; j_call: TRBJ1-2; d_call: NA; clone_size: NA; cdr3_nt: TGTGCCAGTGGACTACGGATCTATGGCTACACCTTC; cdr3_aa: CASGLRIYGYTF
v_call: TRBV2; j_call: TRBJ2-2; d_call: TRBD2; clone_size: NA; cdr3_nt: TGTGCCAGCAGTGGGTATTGGTGGGCGGGAGGGACGAACACCGGGGAGCTGTTTTTT; cdr3_aa: CASSGYWWAGGTNTGELFF
v_call: TRBV28; j_call: TRBJ2-7; d_call: TRBD1; clone_size: NA; cdr3_nt: TGTGCCAGCAGTTTTCCGGGACAGAAAGCCTACGAGCAGTACTTC; cdr3_aa: CASSFPGQKAYEQYF
v_call: TRBV5-6; j_call: TRBJ2-2; d_call: TRBD2; clone_size: NA; cdr3_nt: TGTGCCAGCAGCTTGGGGACTAGCGGGAACACCGGGGAGCTGTTTTTT; cdr3_aa: CASSLGTSGNTGELFF
v_call: TRBV4-1; j_call: TRBJ2-5; d_call: NA; clone_size: NA; cdr3_nt: TGCGCCAGCAGCCAAGCTGGCCTGCAGCAAGAGACCCAGTACTTC; cdr3_aa: CASSQAGLQQETQYF
v_call: TRBV2; j_call: TRBJ2-1; d_call: TRBD2; clone_size: NA; cdr3_nt: TGTGCCAGCAGTGTTAATAGCGGGAATGAGCAGTTCTTC; cdr3_aa: CASSVNSGNEQFF
v_call: TRBV28; j_call: TRBJ1-3; d_call: NA; clone_size: NA; cdr3_nt: TGTGCCAGCACCCCTTTGACGACAGTCCCTGGAAACACCATATATTTT; cdr3_aa: CASTPLTTVPGNTIYF
v_call: TRBV5-1; j_call: TRBJ2-5; d_call: TRBD2; clone_size: NA; cdr3_nt: TGCGCCAGCAGCTTGGGACTAGCGGGGGGGGCCCAAGAGACCCAGTACTTC; cdr3_aa: CASSLGLAGGAQETQYF
v_call: TRBV7-3; j_call: TRBJ2-3; d_call: NA; clone_size: once; cdr3_nt: TGTGCCAGCAGCTCACTCCGCTATAGCGACACAGATACGCAGTATTTT; cdr3_aa: CASSSLRYSDTDTQYF
v_call: TRBV27; j_call: TRBJ1-5; d_call: NA; clone_size: NA; cdr3_nt: TGTGCCAGCAGTTTTCGCGGTCAGCCCCAGCATTTT; cdr3_aa: CASSFRGQPQHF
v_call: TRBV7-2; j_call: TRBJ2-5; d_call: TRBD2; clone_size: few; cdr3_nt: TGTGCCAGCACGCCCGGGACTAGCGGGAGTAGGACCCAGTACTTC; cdr3_aa: CASTPGTSGSRTQYF
v_call: TRBV2; j_call: TRBJ2-7; d_call: NA; clone_size: NA; cdr3_nt: TGTGCCAGTCAGGTTACAGCTTCCTACGAGCAGTACTTC; cdr3_aa: CASQVTASYEQYF
v_call: TRBV2; j_call: TRBJ2-5; d_call: TRBD1; clone_size: NA; cdr3_nt: TGTGCCAGCAGTAAGGCCCGTGGCAGGGGGAATAGAATGAGAGAGACCCAGTACTTC; cdr3_aa: CASSKARGRGNRMRETQYF
v_call: TRBV7-2; j_call: TRBJ2-5; d_call: NA; clone_size: NA; cdr3_nt: TGTGCCAGCTCCGGCTCTGACAGTCCCCAGTACTTC; cdr3_aa: CASSGSDSPQYF
v_call: TRBV28; j_call: TRBJ2-7; d_call: NA; clone_size: NA; cdr3_nt: TGTGCCAGCAGGGAGCCGGGCTCGGGGGAGCAGTACTTC; cdr3_aa: CASREPGSGEQYF
v_call: TRBV7-9; j_call: TRBJ1-1; d_call: NA; clone_size: NA; cdr3_nt: TGTGCCAGCAGCCAAATACAGAGCACTGAAGCTTTCTTT; cdr3_aa: CASSQIQSTEAFF
v_call: TRBV4-2; j_call: TRBJ1-4; d_call: NA; clone_size: NA; cdr3_nt: TGTGCCAGCAGCCACGACACCGCGGGAGGACTGTTTTTT; cdr3_aa: CASSHDTAGGLFF
v_call: TRBV2; j_call: TRBJ1-1; d_call: NA; clone_size: NA; cdr3_nt: TGTGCCACCACTTCCAACTTTGAAGCTTTCTTT; cdr3_aa: CATTSNFEAFF
v_call: TRBV15; j_call: TRBJ2-7; d_call: TRBD1; clone_size: NA; cdr3_nt: TGTGCCACCAGCAGAGATCCCTCGACAGGGTCGGTACCCTACGAGCAGTACTTC; cdr3_aa: CATSRDPSTGSVPYEQYF
v_call: TRBV28; j_call: TRBJ2-3; d_call: TRBD2; clone_size: NA; cdr3_nt: TGTGCCAGCAGTAAATCGGGGGGGTCTGTGGATACGCAGTATTTT; cdr3_aa: CASSKSGGSVDTQYF
v_call: TRBV18; j_call: TRBJ1-1; d_call: TRBD1; clone_size: NA; cdr3_nt: TGTGCCAGCTCGAGGGACAGGGGAAGATTGGGGGACACTGAAGCTTTCTTT; cdr3_aa: CASSRDRGRLGDTEAFF
v_call: TRBV9; j_call: TRBJ2-2; d_call: NA; clone_size: NA; cdr3_nt: TGTGCCAGCAGCGTAGGGACAGAGAACACCGGGGAGCTGTTTTTT; cdr3_aa: CASSVGTENTGELFF
v_call: TRBV7-3; j_call: TRBJ2-5; d_call: NA; clone_size: NA; cdr3_nt: TGTGCCAGCAGCCCGGGGACTCAAGAGACCCAGTACTTC; cdr3_aa: CASSPGTQETQYF